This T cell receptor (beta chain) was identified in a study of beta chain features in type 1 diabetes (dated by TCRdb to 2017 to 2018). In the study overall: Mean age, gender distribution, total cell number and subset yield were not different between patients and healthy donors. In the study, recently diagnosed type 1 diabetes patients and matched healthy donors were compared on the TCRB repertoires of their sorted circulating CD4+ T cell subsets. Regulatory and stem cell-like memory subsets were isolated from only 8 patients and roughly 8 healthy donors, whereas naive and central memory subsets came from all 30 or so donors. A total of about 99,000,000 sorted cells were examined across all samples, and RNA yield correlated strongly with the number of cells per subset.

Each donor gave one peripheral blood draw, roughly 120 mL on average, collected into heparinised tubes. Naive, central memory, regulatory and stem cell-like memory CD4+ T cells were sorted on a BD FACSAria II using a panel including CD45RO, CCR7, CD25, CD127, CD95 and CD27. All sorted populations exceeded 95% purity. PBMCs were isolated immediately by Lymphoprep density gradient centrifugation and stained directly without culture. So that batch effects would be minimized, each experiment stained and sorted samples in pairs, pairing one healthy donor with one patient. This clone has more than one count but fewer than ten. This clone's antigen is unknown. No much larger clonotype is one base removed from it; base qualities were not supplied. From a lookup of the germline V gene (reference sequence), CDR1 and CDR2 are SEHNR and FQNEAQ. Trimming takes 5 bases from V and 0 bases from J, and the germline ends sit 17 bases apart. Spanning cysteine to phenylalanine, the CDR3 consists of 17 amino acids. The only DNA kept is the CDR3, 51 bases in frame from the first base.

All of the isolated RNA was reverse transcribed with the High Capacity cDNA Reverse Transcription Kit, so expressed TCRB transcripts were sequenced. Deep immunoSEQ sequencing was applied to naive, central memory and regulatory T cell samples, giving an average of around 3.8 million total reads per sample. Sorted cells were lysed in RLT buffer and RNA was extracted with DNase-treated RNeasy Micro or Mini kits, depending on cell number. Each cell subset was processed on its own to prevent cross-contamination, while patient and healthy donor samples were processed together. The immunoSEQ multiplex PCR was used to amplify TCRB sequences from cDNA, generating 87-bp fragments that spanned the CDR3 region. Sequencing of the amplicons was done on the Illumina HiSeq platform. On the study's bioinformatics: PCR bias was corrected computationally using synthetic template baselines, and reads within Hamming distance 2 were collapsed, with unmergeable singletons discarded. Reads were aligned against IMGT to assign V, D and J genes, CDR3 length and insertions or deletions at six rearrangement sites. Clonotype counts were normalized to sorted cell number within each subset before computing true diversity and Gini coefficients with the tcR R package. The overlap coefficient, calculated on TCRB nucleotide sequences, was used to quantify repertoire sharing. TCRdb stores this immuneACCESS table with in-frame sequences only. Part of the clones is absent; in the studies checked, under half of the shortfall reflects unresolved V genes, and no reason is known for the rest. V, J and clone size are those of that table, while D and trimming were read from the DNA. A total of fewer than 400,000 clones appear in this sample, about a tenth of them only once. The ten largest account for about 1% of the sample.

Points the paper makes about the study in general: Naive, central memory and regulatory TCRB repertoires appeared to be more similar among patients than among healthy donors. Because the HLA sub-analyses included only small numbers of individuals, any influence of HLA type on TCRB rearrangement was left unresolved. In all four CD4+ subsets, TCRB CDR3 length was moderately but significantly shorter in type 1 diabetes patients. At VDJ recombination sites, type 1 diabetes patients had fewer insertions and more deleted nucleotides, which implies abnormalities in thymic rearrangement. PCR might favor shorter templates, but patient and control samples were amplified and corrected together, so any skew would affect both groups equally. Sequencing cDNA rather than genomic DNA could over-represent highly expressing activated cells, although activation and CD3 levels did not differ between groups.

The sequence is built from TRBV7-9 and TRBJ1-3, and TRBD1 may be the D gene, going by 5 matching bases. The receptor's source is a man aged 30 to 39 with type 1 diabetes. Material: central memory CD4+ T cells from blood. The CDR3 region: CASSPHRQTFSGNTIYF. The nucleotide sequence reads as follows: TGTGCCAGCAGCCCCCATAGACAGACCTTCTCTGGAAACACCATATATTTT.